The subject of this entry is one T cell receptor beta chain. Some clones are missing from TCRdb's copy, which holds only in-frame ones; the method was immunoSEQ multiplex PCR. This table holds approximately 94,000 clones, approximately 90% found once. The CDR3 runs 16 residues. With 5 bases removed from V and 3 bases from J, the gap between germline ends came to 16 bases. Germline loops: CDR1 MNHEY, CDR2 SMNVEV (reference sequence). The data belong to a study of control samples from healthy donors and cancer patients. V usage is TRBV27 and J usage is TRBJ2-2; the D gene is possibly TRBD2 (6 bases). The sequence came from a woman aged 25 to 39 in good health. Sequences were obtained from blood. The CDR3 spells CASSIGTYYDTGELFF. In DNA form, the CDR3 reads TGTGCCAGCAGTATCGGGACTTACTACGACACCGGGGAGCTGTTTTTT.